The 30 T cell receptor beta chains below were found in one sample sequenced in a study of blood T cell repertoires in COVID-19. Clones were read by immunoSEQ multiplex PCR, and TCRdb kept only the in-frame ones, dropping some. This sample has some 400,000 clones; roughly 86% occur once, and the top ten carry about 1.7%. Sequencing was carried out using PBMCs or T cells enriched from blood (not recorded which). The receptors shown here come from a woman under 40 who had recovered from COVID-19.

In the case of this clone: Other DNA sequences within the sample encode an identical CDR3. The chain couples TRBV11-2 to TRBJ1-1; D gene uncertain. This CDR3 is built from 12 residues. With 2 bases removed from V and 2 bases from J, the gap between germline ends came to 3 bases. Germline V gives CDR1 SGHAT, CDR2 FQNNGV. The CDR3 coding sequence is TGTGCCAGCAGCTTATCAAACACTGAAGCTTTCTTT. Its protein is CASSLSNTEAFF. The whole variable domain, remainder taken from reference TRBV11-2 and TRBJ1-1, is EAGVAQSPRYKIIEKRQSVAFWCNPISGHATLYWYQQILGQGPKLLIQFQNNGVVDDSQLPKDRFSAERLKGVDSTLKIQPAKLEDSAVYLCASSLSNTEAFFGQGTRLTVV.

The chain employs TRBV3-1 (or the pseudogene TRBV3-2) and TRBJ1-1; D gene unclear. CDR3 length: 14 amino acids. Germline V gene sequence: CDR1 LGHDT, CDR2 YNNKEL (reference sequence). The V end was cut by 1 base, the J end by 7 bases, with 13 bases between. The CDR3 nucleotides are TGTGCCAGCAGCCAAGTACACTCTTACAGTGAAGCTTTCTTT. It is translated as CASSQVHSYSEAFF.

The rearrangement links TRBV6-1 to TRBJ2-7; 8 bases are a match to TRBD1. The V segment lost 1 base and the J segment 4 bases; nucleotides outside the gene matches: 6. The CDR3 consists of 15 residues. The germline V gene encodes CDR1 MNHNS and CDR2 SASEGT. The CDR3 loop is CASSEGDRQLYEQYF. The CDR3 DNA reads TGTGCCAGCAGTGAAGGGGACAGGCAACTATACGAGCAGTACTTC.

The chain joins TRBV18 to TRBJ2-7; D unclear. V was pared by 3 bases and J by 2 bases, with 17 bases between. The CDR3 has 16 amino acids. Germline values: CDR1 KGHSH, CDR2 LQKENI. The CDR3 loop is CASSPRIRVGAYEQYF. The CDR3 DNA sequence: TGTGCCAGCTCACCTAGAATTCGGGTAGGCGCCTACGAGCAGTACTTC.

Concerning this clone itself: In the same sample, other DNA sequences code for this CDR3. The V gene is TRBV19, the J gene TRBJ2-7; 7 bases line up with TRBD2. Per the germline V gene, CDR1 is LNHDA and CDR2 is SQIVND (reference sequence). The CDR3 has 14 residues. V shed 1 base and J 1 base; nucleotides not matched to a gene: 1. The CDR3 DNA reads as TGTGCCAGTAGTATAGCGGGGGGATCCTACGAGCAGTACTTC. The encoded protein is CASSIAGGSYEQYF. The full variable domain, in which reference TRBV19 and TRBJ2-7 provide the parts outside the CDR3, is DGGITQSPKYLFRKEGQNVTLSCEQNLNHDAMYWYRQDPGQGLRLIYYSQIVNDFQKGDIAEGYSVSREKKESFPLTVTSAQKNPTAFYLCASSIAGGSYEQYFGPGTRLTVT.

The V gene is TRBV2, the J gene TRBJ1-5; no definite D call. This CDR3 has 15 residues. The germline gives CDR1 SNHLY, CDR2 FYNNEI. The V and J ends lost 3 bases and 4 bases respectively, with 13 bases between them. CDR3 in DNA: TGTGCCAGCAGTGACGGGAGGCACCGAAATCAGCCCCAGCATTTT. Residues: CASSDGRHRNQPQHF.

The chain is built from TRBV30 and TRBJ1-4, with D possibly TRBD1 on 6 matching bases. This CDR3 has 15 amino acids. CDR1 and CDR2 from the germline V gene are GTSNPN and SVGIG (reference sequence). Trimming took 0 bases from V and 5 from J, leaving 13 bases between them. The CDR3 loop reads CAWSVDGQLNEKLFF. CDR3 DNA sequence: TGTGCCTGGAGTGTAGACGGACAGCTAAATGAAAAACTGTTTTTT.

The genes are TRBV27 and TRBJ2-3; D remains ambiguous. Germline values: CDR1 MNHEY, CDR2 SMNVEV (reference sequence). Trimming left V 5 bases short and J 0 bases short, with 9 bases between. This CDR3 has 14 residues. In DNA form, the CDR3 reads TGTGCCAGCAGTCCGACACGAAGCACAGATACGCAGTATTTT. Protein product: CASSPTRSTDTQYF.

CDR3 sequence (DNA): TGTGCCAGCAGCTTATACACCCCCGGGGAGACCCAGTACTTC. Translation gives CASSLYTPGETQYF. The V gene is TRBV7-2, the J gene TRBJ2-5, with D unclear. The V gene's germline CDR1 is SGHTA and CDR2 FQGNSA. The ends were cut back, 2 bases at V and 5 bases at J, with 12 bases in the middle. CDR3 length equals 14 residues.

The chain carries TRBV6-5 and TRBJ2-1; 12 positions agree with TRBD2. The length of the CDR3 is 14 residues. V trimming: 7 bases; J trimming: 8 bases; junction bases outside the gene matches: 6. Germline V gene lookup returns CDR1 MNHEY and CDR2 SVGAGI. The CDR3 spells CASNGLAGWDEQFF. In DNA form, the CDR3 reads TGTGCCAGCAACGGACTAGCGGGATGGGATGAGCAGTTCTTC.

This rearrangement joins TRBV27 to TRBJ2-1, with 7 bases aligning to TRBD2. The ends lost 4 bases at V and 9 bases at J; junction bases unmatched: 12. Germline V gene data show CDR1 as MNHEY and CDR2 as SMNVEV (reference sequence). This CDR3 contains 15 residues. CDR3 nucleotides: TGTGCCAGCAGTTCCTGGACTAGTCAATCATCTGAGCAGTTCTTC. Residues: CASSSWTSQSSEQFF.

The V gene is TRBV20-1, the J gene TRBJ2-3, with 8 bases that match TRBD2. Germline CDR1 reads DFQATT; CDR2 reads SNEGSKA (reference sequence). J gave up 10 bases and V 6 bases, and 6 bases lay outside the gene matches. The CDR3 is made up of 11 amino acids. CDR3 in DNA: TGCAGTGCGGGAGGACTAGCTGCGCAGTATTTT. Translated: CSAGGLAAQYF.

There are a few counts of this clone. The chain recombines TRBV28 with TRBJ1-1, with 7 bases fitting TRBD1. Per the germline V gene, CDR1 is MDHEN and CDR2 is SYDVKM. The CDR3 extends over 16 amino acids. Trimming cost V 6 bases and J 4 bases; bases outside gene matches: 14. CDR3 bases: TGTGCCAGCAGCTTAGACCCACAGGGGTGGGTCACTGAAGCTTTCTTT. Its translation is CASSLDPQGWVTEAFF.

The chain uses TRBV28 and TRBJ1-1, with TRBD1 identical over 7 bases. V dropped 6 bases and J dropped 4; count of bases not matched to a gene: 8. The CDR3 spans 14 residues. CDR1 is MDHEN, CDR2 SYDVKM, per germline. The CDR3 region has the DNA TGTGCCAGCAGGACAGGGTTTGGGGGCACTGAAGCTTTCTTT. Its protein product is CASRTGFGGTEAFF.

The chain is built from TRBV2 and TRBJ1-1; 7 nucleotides match TRBD1. Per the germline V gene, CDR1 is SNHLY and CDR2 is FYNNEI. The CDR3 sequence is 14 residues long. V shed 6 bases and J 4 bases; nucleotides not matched to a gene: 8. DNA of the CDR3: TGTGCCAGCAGGGCGGACAGGTCGGGCACTGAAGCTTTCTTT. Encoded protein: CASRADRSGTEAFF. Complete variable domain (other parts from reference TRBV2 and TRBJ1-1): EPEVTQTPSHQVTQMGQEVILRCVPISNHLYFYWYRQILGQKVEFLVSFYNNEISEKSEIFDDQFSVERPDGSNFTLKIRSTKLEDSAMYFCASRADRSGTEAFFGQGTRLTVV.

The V and J genes are TRBV30 and TRBJ2-1, with D tentatively TRBD2 (6 bases). V was pared by 3 bases and J by 1 base, with 19 bases between. The CDR3 extends over 17 amino acids. From germline, CDR1 is GTSNPN and CDR2 SVGIG (reference sequence). The DNA for the CDR3 is TGTGCCTGGAGGTTGCTGGAGGGAGTTGGGTCCTACAATGAGCAGTTCTTC. It yields the protein CAWRLLEGVGSYNEQFF.

This clone was seen once. The chain links TRBV19 to TRBJ2-5, with 9 bases that match TRBD1. Germline assignment: CDR1 LNHDA and CDR2 SQIVND (reference sequence). CDR3 size: 20 residues. V lost 3 bases and J lost 1; bases outside the gene matches: 18. The CDR3 loop reads CASSIKGQGFATFGQETQYF. The DNA for the CDR3 is TGTGCCAGTAGTATTAAAGGACAGGGGTTCGCTACTTTTGGCCAAGAGACCCAGTACTTC.

V usage is TRBV9 and J usage is TRBJ1-5; D unclear. This CDR3 comprises 15 residues. Deletions cut 0 bases from V and 2 bases from J, with 9 bases between. Per the germline V gene, CDR1 is SGDLS and CDR2 is YYNGEE. The CDR3: CASSVDWSGNQPQHF. The DNA of the CDR3 is TGTGCCAGCAGCGTAGATTGGTCGGGCAATCAGCCCCAGCATTTT. Combining the CDR3 with reference TRBV9 and TRBJ1-5 gives the whole variable domain DSGVTQTPKHLITATGQRVTLRCSPRSGDLSVYWYQQSLDQGLQFLIQYYNGEERAKGNILERFSAQQFPDLHSELNLSSLELGDSALYFCASSVDWSGNQPQHFGDGTRLSIL.

V and J are TRBV18 and TRBJ2-1; D is possibly TRBD1 (6 bases). CDR3 size: 14 residues. The ends were cut back, 3 bases at V and 7 bases at J, with 13 bases in the middle. Germline V CDR1 and CDR2: KGHSH, LQKENI. CDR3 bases: TGTGCCAGCTCACCCAGGACAGAGGGAAATGAGCAGTTCTTC. It specifies CASSPRTEGNEQFF.

The chain employs TRBV2 and TRBJ2-4; 8 bases fit TRBD1. The CDR3 loop spans 14 amino acids. The ends lost 4 bases at V and 6 bases at J; junction bases unmatched: 5. Germline CDR1 SNHLY, CDR2 FYNNEI. CDR3 in DNA: TGTGCCAGCAGTGGACAGGGGCAGGGAAACATTCAGTACTTC. This encodes CASSGQGQGNIQYF.

The gene calls are TRBV7-9 and TRBJ2-7; possible D gene TRBD1, 6 bases. The CDR3 contains 12 residues. Per germline, CDR1 SEHNR and CDR2 FQNEAQ (reference sequence). V was clipped by 4 bases and J by 4 bases, with 8 bases between them. In nucleotides, the CDR3 is TGTGCCAGCAGCTACGGACAGTACGAGCAGTACTTC. It specifies CASSYGQYEQYF. Based on the CDR3 plus reference TRBV7-9 and TRBJ2-7, the full variable domain is DTGVSQNPRHKITKRGQNVTFRCDPISEHNRLYWYRQTLGQGPEFLTYFQNEAQLEKSRLLSDRFSAERPKGSFSTLEIQRTEQGDSAMYLCASSYGQYEQYFGPGTRLTVT.

V and J are TRBV28 and TRBJ2-3; D gene uncertain. The CDR3 is 16 residues long. Germline V gives CDR1 MDHEN, CDR2 SYDVKM. V lost 5 bases and J 2 bases, leaving 17 bases between the germline ends. CDR3 region: CASSPIRGVVTDTQYF. The CDR3 DNA sequence: TGTGCCAGCAGTCCCATTAGAGGAGTGGTCACAGATACGCAGTATTTT.

The chain employs TRBV3-1 (or the pseudogene TRBV3-2) and TRBJ1-5; 7 nucleotides line up with TRBD1. Germline lookup yields CDR1 LGHDT and CDR2 YNNKEL (reference sequence). The CDR3 sequence is 15 residues long. The junction had 14 bases not matched to a gene; V was cut back by 4 bases and J by 11 bases. CDR3 amino acids: CASSRTTGWGVSQHF. CDR3 bases: TGTGCCAGCAGCCGCACGACAGGGTGGGGAGTGTCCCAGCATTTT.

The chain links TRBV5-4 to TRBJ2-3, with 10 bases lining up with TRBD2. The trim removed 4 bases at V and 0 bases at J, leaving 2 bases unmatched. CDR1 and CDR2 from the germline V gene are SGHNT and YYREEE (reference sequence). The CDR3 covers 15 residues. In nucleotides, the CDR3 is TGTGCCAGCAGCCCGACTAGCGGGAGCACAGATACGCAGTATTTT. Translating it yields CASSPTSGSTDTQYF.

This chain joins TRBV19 and TRBJ2-2; 10 bases fit TRBD2. Germline CDR1 reads LNHDA; CDR2 reads SQIVND (reference sequence). The CDR3 covers 17 residues. Losses at the gene ends were 7 bases for V and 2 bases for J; bases not matched to a gene: 10. The CDR3, as DNA: TGTGCCAGTACCATACCCGGGACTAGCGCCAACACCGGGGAGCTGTTTTTT. Protein sequence: CASTIPGTSANTGELFF. The variable domain in full, completed from reference TRBV19 and TRBJ2-2, reads DGGITQSPKYLFRKEGQNVTLSCEQNLNHDAMYWYRQDPGQGLRLIYYSQIVNDFQKGDIAEGYSVSREKKESFPLTVTSAQKNPTAFYLCASTIPGTSANTGELFFGEGSRLTVL.

J is TRBJ2-4 and V is TRBV27; the match to TRBD1 covers 10 bases. V lost 5 bases and J lost 6; bases outside the gene matches: 13. Germline CDR1 reads MNHEY; CDR2 reads SMNVEV (reference sequence). The CDR3 runs 17 residues. This CDR3 is CASSPGQGRSAGNIQYF. The DNA of the CDR3 is TGTGCCAGCAGTCCGGGACAGGGGCGTTCGGCCGGAAACATTCAGTACTTC.

Here the CDR3 reads CASSVVTGGAADTQYF. CDR3 coding DNA: TGTGCCAGCAGCGTAGTCACCGGGGGGGCCGCAGATACGCAGTATTTT. The rearrangement links TRBV9 to TRBJ2-3, with 8 bases identical to TRBD2. This CDR3 is built from 16 residues. Germline V gives CDR1 SGDLS, CDR2 YYNGEE. V gave up 0 bases and J gave up 4 bases; unmatched junction bases: 7.

CDR3 nucleotides: TGTGCCAGCAGTTACTCGAGGGGGGGCGCGGGCAATGAGCAGTTCTTC. This encodes CASSYSRGGAGNEQFF. The chain combines TRBV6-5 with TRBJ2-1, with a possible D match to TRBD2 (7 bases). This CDR3 is built from 16 residues. V lost 0 bases to trimming and J lost 6 bases, with 15 bases between them. Germline-derived CDR1 and CDR2 are MNHEY and SVGAGI.

The chain uses TRBV19 and TRBJ2-5, with 9 nucleotides matching TRBD2. V gave up 3 bases and J gave up 4 bases; unmatched junction bases: 6. The germline gives CDR1 LNHDA, CDR2 SQIVND (reference sequence). CDR3 size: 15 residues. CDR3 bases: TGTGCCAGTAGTATGGGACTAGCCACGGGAGAGACCCAGTACTTC. Protein: CASSMGLATGETQYF.

The chain recombines TRBV28 with TRBJ1-3; D possibly corresponds to TRBD1 (6 bases). Trimming took 3 bases from V and 0 from J, leaving 21 bases between them. Germline V gene lookup returns CDR1 MDHEN and CDR2 SYDVKM. The CDR3 spans 19 residues. The DNA for the CDR3 is TGTGCCAGCAGTTTCGGGGCCTCGCAGGGGATCATCTCTGGAAACACCATATATTTT. This encodes CASSFGASQGIISGNTIYF.